These 15 T cell receptor beta chains were all obtained from the same sample, sequenced in a study of blood T cells in healthy people across ages. Then a second PCR, running roughly 7 to 11 cycles, was carried out with a sample-barcoded 5' primer and a J-beta primer mix. TCRdb ran MiXCR on the 5' RACE reads and lists one entry per CDR3 protein. The sample holds 1.2 million to 1.5 million distinct CDR3 sequences, around 59% seen once. The sample was blood. The source of these receptors is a man aged 18 to 29 in good health.

CDR3 DNA sequence: TGCGCCAGCAGCCAAGCCCAGCACAATGAGCAGTTCTTC. Translating gives CASSQAQHNEQFF. This chain uses TRBV4-1 with TRBJ2-1; D gene ambiguous. The CDR3 is made up of 13 amino acids. The germline V gene has CDR1 MGHRA and CDR2 YSYEKL. The ends were cut back, 1 base at V and 5 bases at J, with 6 bases in the middle.

In this sample, this clonotype turned up a few times. The chain has TRBV13 and TRBJ1-1; D ambiguous. Trimming left V 4 bases short and J 7 bases short, with 7 bases between. The CDR3 contains 11 residues. Germline CDR1 is PRHDT and CDR2 is FYEKMQ (reference sequence). CDR3 bases: TGTGCCAGCAGCTCTACGGTTGAAGCTTTCTTT. It encodes CASSSTVEAFF.

V is TRBV3-1 and J is TRBJ2-7; a possible D gene is TRBD2 (6 bases). V gave up 5 bases and J gave up 7 bases, with 18 bases separating them. Germline assignment: CDR1 LGHDT and CDR2 YNNKEL (reference sequence). The CDR3 sequence is 14 residues long. The CDR3 spells CASSRVGPGEEQYF. DNA of the CDR3: TGTGCCAGCAGCAGAGTAGGTCCGGGGGAAGAGCAGTACTTC.

The rearrangement uses TRBV12-3 or TRBV12-4 and TRBJ2-2, with D possibly being TRBD1 or TRBD2 (5 bases each). The length of the CDR3 is 15 residues. V was clipped by 5 bases and J by 2 bases, with 12 bases between them. The CDR3 here is CASSPGTLNTGELFF. The DNA for the CDR3 is TGTGCCAGCAGTCCCGGGACCCTCAACACCGGGGAGCTGTTTTTT.

This clonotype showed up just a few times. This sequence joins TRBV5-1 and TRBJ2-7, with 9 bases that match TRBD1. CDR3 length equals 16 residues. Trimming removed 4 bases from V and 1 base from J; junction bases left unmatched: 9. Germline lookup yields CDR1 SGHRS and CDR2 YFSETQ. CDR3 protein: CASSLDGTGRSYEQYF. CDR3 nucleotide sequence: TGCGCCAGCAGCCTGGACGGGACAGGGAGGTCCTACGAGCAGTACTTC.

This chain joins TRBV5-1 and TRBJ1-2; 7 nucleotides match TRBD1. V lost 0 bases to trimming and J lost 12 bases; unmatched junction nucleotides: 8. The CDR3 has 13 residues. The germline gives CDR1 SGHRS, CDR2 YFSETQ. This CDR3 reads CASSLALGGENTF. CDR3 bases: TGCGCCAGCAGCTTGGCTCTAGGGGGCGAGAACACCTTC. Variable domain in full (rest from reference TRBV5-1 and TRBJ1-2): KAGVTQTPRYLIKTRGQQVTLSCSPISGHRSVSWYQQTPGQGLQFLFEYFSETQRNKGNFPGRFSGRQFSNSRSEMNVSTLELGDSALYLCASSLALGGENTFGSGTRLTVV.

This clonotype was seen at least ten times. The chain couples TRBV18 to TRBJ1-2; possible D gene TRBD1, 5 bases. With 4 bases removed from V and 4 bases from J, the gap between germline ends came to 16 bases. Germline V CDR1 and CDR2: KGHSH, LQKENI. The CDR3 spans 15 residues. The CDR3 loop is CASSLRQGDGYGYTF. CDR3 nucleotide sequence: TGTGCCAGCTCACTCAGGCAGGGTGACGGCTATGGCTACACCTTC.

The chain recombines TRBV5-5 with TRBJ1-2, with a weak D call TRBD1 (5 bases). This CDR3 has 14 amino acids. V lost 5 bases and J lost 4, with 15 bases in between. The germline CDR1 and CDR2 sequences are SGHKS and YYEKEE (reference sequence). The CDR3 DNA reads TGTGCCAGCAGTCTACAGGTTAACATCTATGGCTACACCTTC. Translated: CASSLQVNIYGYTF.

This chain connects TRBV12-3 or TRBV12-4 to TRBJ2-1; possibly TRBD1 for D (5 bases). The V end was cut by 5 bases, the J end by 3 bases, with 17 bases between. This CDR3 spans 16 amino acids. CDR3 residues: CASSATGHSYYNEQFF. DNA of the CDR3: TGTGCCAGCAGTGCAACAGGCCACTCTTACTACAATGAGCAGTTCTTC.

The J gene is TRBJ1-5, the V gene TRBV28; D is possibly TRBD1 (5 bases). Germline V gene data show CDR1 as MDHEN and CDR2 as SYDVKM. V was pared by 2 bases and J by 5 bases, with 10 bases between. The CDR3 is 14 residues long. CDR3 sequence: CASSLTGRYQPQHF. CDR3 coding DNA: TGTGCCAGCAGTTTAACAGGACGGTATCAGCCCCAGCATTTT.

This chain links TRBV2 with TRBJ2-2; 9 bases fit TRBD1. V trimming: 4 bases; J trimming: 5 bases; junction bases outside the gene matches: 5. CDR1 SNHLY and CDR2 FYNNEI come from the germline V gene. CDR3 length: 15 residues. The CDR3 DNA sequence: TGTGCCAGCAGTGTGGACAGGGGAGGTACCGGGGAGCTGTTTTTT. Protein sequence: CASSVDRGGTGELFF.

This clonotype was picked up one time. The CDR3 coding sequence is TGCGCCAGCAGTACTCTACAGACCCAGTACTTC. This codes for CASSTLQTQYF. The V and J genes are TRBV5-1 and TRBJ2-5; D is undetermined. V dropped 5 bases and J dropped 6 bases, with 8 bases sitting between them. CDR1 is SGHRS, CDR2 YFSETQ, per germline. There are 11 residues in the CDR3.

This clonotype has more than one count but fewer than ten. The chain employs TRBV20-1 and TRBJ2-1; a possible D gene is TRBD1 (6 bases). Germline V gene data show CDR1 as DFQATT and CDR2 as SNEGSKA (reference sequence). CDR3 length equals 12 residues. V was shortened by 5 bases and J by 5 bases, with 10 bases between the two germline ends. The CDR3 is CSARGGNNEQFF. CDR3 in DNA: TGCAGTGCTCGTGGGGGCAACAATGAGCAGTTCTTC.

This clonotype turned up a few times. The chain is built from TRBV4-3 and TRBJ2-6; no reliable D call. The CDR3 contains 17 residues. V dropped 3 bases and J dropped 2 bases, with 14 bases sitting between them. CDR1 is LGHNA, CDR2 YSLEER, per germline. The CDR3 region has the DNA TGCGCCAGCAGCCAGGCCGGCCAGAGCGCTGGGGCCAACGTCCTGACTTTC. This encodes CASSQAGQSAGANVLTF.

The rearrangement uses TRBV6-5 and TRBJ1-1, with D perhaps TRBD1 (6 bases). Trimming took off 6 bases at V and 5 bases at J, with 16 bases between the two ends. The CDR3 runs 14 residues. The germline V gene encodes CDR1 MNHEY and CDR2 SVGAGI. The CDR3 bases are TGTGCCAGCAGGCTGACCCTCAGGGGAACTGAAGCTTTCTTT. This gives the protein CASRLTLRGTEAFF.